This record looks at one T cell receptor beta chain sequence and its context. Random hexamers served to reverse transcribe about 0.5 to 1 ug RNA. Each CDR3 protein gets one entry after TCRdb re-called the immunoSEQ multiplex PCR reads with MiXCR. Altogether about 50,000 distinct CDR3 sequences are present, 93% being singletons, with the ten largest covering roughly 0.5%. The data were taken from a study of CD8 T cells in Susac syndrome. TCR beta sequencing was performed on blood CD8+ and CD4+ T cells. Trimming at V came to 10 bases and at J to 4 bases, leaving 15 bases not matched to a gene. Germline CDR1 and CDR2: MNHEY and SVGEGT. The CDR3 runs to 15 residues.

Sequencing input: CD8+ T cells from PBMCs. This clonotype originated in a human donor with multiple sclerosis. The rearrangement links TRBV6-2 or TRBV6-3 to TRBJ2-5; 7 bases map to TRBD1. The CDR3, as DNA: TGTGCCATCGGTCGGGACAGCCGGGGTGGAGAGACCCAGTACTTC. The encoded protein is CAIGRDSRGGETQYF.